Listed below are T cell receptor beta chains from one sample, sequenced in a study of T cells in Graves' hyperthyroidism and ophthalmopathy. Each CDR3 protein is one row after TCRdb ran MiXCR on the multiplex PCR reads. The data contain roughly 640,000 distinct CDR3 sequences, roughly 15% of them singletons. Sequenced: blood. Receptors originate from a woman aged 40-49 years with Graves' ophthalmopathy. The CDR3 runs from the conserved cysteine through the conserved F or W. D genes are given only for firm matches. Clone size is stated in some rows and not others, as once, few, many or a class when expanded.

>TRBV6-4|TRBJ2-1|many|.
CASSERGEGDNEQFF
TGTGCCAGCAGTGAGAGAGGGGAAGGGGACAATGAGCAGTTCTTC
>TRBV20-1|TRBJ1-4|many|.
CSARVGEKLFF
TGCAGTGCTAGAGTAGGGGAAAAACTGTTTTTT
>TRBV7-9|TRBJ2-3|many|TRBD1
CASSLATGASDTQYF
TGTGCCAGCAGCTTAGCGACAGGGGCGTCGGATACGCAGTATTTT
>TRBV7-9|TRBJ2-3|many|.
CASSFWDGSTDTQYF
TGTGCCAGCAGCTTCTGGGATGGGAGCACAGATACGCAGTATTTT
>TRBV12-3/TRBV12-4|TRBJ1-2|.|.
CASSLSRGNGYTF
TGTGCCAGCAGTTTAAGCAGGGGAAATGGCTACACCTTC
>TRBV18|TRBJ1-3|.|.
CASSPEARRSGNTIYF
TGTGCCAGCTCACCAGAGGCGAGAAGGTCTGGAAACACCATATATTTT
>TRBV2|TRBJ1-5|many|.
CASSPGTGNSNQPQHF
TGTGCCAGTAGTCCAGGGACGGGTAATAGCAATCAGCCCCAGCATTTT
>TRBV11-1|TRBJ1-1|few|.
CASSHNRGYDTEAFF
TGTGCCAGCAGTCATAACCGGGGGTATGACACTGAAGCTTTCTTT
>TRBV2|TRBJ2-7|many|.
CASRTDQFYEQYF
TGTGCCAGCAGGACTGACCAGTTTTACGAGCAGTACTTC
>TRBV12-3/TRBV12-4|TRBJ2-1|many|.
CASSLGWQFYNEQFF
TGTGCCAGCAGTTTAGGTTGGCAGTTCTACAATGAGCAGTTCTTC
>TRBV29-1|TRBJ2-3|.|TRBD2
CSGGLAGPTDTQYF
TGCAGCGGGGGACTAGCGGGACCGACAGATACGCAGTATTTT
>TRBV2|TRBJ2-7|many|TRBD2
CASTKTSGRRGEQYF
TGTGCCAGCACCAAGACTAGCGGGAGGCGCGGCGAGCAGTACTTC
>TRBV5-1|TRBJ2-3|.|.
CASSLEGEDTQYF
TGCGCCAGCAGCTTGGAAGGGGAAGATACGCAGTATTTT
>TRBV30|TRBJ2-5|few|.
CAWSTVQETQYF
TGTGCCTGGAGTACAGTTCAAGAGACCCAGTACTTC